Each of the 18 T cell receptor beta chains below was sequenced from the same sample in a study of blood T cell repertoires in COVID-19. Data came from immunoSEQ multiplex PCR; TCRdb stores just in-frame clones and leaves some out. The table includes 120,000 to 150,000 clones, more than 70% detected once. The sequenced sample was peripheral blood. The source of these receptors is a woman in her sixties or seventies with acute or convalescent COVID-19.

The gene calls are TRBV7-9 and TRBJ2-7, with 7 bases fitting TRBD1. Trimming removed 2 bases from V and 6 bases from J; junction bases left unmatched: 10. Germline CDR1 SEHNR, CDR2 FQNEAQ (reference sequence). The CDR3 sequence is 15 residues long. CDR3 sequence reads: CASSLRIQGDGEQYF. The CDR3 region has the DNA TGTGCCAGCAGCTTACGCATCCAGGGGGACGGCGAGCAGTACTTC.

This clone was seen just once. This sequence joins TRBV10-3 and TRBJ2-3; D might be TRBD2 (7 bases). CDR3 length equals 14 residues. Germline V gives CDR1 ENHRY, CDR2 SYGVKD. The V end lost 11 bases, the J end lost 2 bases, and 17 bases lay between the germline ends. The CDR3 DNA sequence: TGTGCCGGGGGGGCGGGGGCCGTCACAGATACGCAGTATTTT. Protein sequence: CAGGAGAVTDTQYF.

This sequence joins TRBV6-1 and TRBJ2-1; 7 bases are a match to TRBD2. Per the germline V gene, CDR1 is MNHNS and CDR2 is SASEGT. With V trimmed by 2 bases and J by 7 bases, 2 bases remained unmatched. The CDR3 contains 13 residues. The CDR3 sequence is CASSEWRGNEQFF. CDR3 DNA sequence: TGTGCCAGCAGTGAATGGCGGGGGAATGAGCAGTTCTTC.

This chain links TRBV28 with TRBJ1-4, with unresolved D. The ends were cut back, 6 bases at V and 11 bases at J, with 16 bases in the middle. Germline values: CDR1 MDHEN, CDR2 SYDVKM. The CDR3 runs to 13 residues. CDR3 in amino acids: CASRTRPREKLFF. The CDR3 nucleotides are TGTGCCAGCAGGACCCGACCGAGGGAGAAACTGTTTTTT.

The V call is TRBV27, the J call TRBJ1-5; 10 nucleotides match TRBD1. V shed 4 bases and J 0 bases; nucleotides not matched to a gene: 12. Germline V gene sequence: CDR1 MNHEY, CDR2 SMNVEV (reference sequence). The CDR3 is 19 residues long. The CDR3 DNA follows: TGTGCCAGCAGTTACCTCCGGGACAGGGGAGCCCATAGCAATCAGCCCCAGCATTTT. Translating gives CASSYLRDRGAHSNQPQHF.

The chain has TRBV28 and TRBJ1-2, with 9 bases matching TRBD1. The CDR3 length is 15 residues. CDR1 and CDR2 (germline): MDHEN, SYDVKM. The V gene end was trimmed by 10 bases and the J gene end by 8 bases; junction bases not matched to a gene: 17. The CDR3: CAIQPGQGGVRGYTF. The CDR3 nucleotides are TGTGCCATCCAGCCGGGACAGGGAGGGGTGAGAGGCTACACCTTC.

This clone was seen only a few times. The rearrangement uses TRBV27 and TRBJ2-2; D possibly corresponds to TRBD2 (5 bases). CDR3 size: 15 residues. Between the trimmed V and J ends, which lost 3 bases and 2 bases, there was a span of 10 bases. From germline, CDR1 is MNHEY and CDR2 SMNVEV (reference sequence). The CDR3 DNA is TGTGCCAGCAGTTTTCGAGGACTCAACACCGGGGAGCTGTTTTTT. Amino acid sequence: CASSFRGLNTGELFF.

The genes are TRBV7-9 and TRBJ2-3; 11 positions agree with TRBD2. Per germline, CDR1 SEHNR and CDR2 FQNEAQ (reference sequence). The J segment lost 2 bases and the V segment lost 3 bases, leaving 1 base of the junction unmatched. The CDR3 has 15 residues. The CDR3 sequence is CASSLTSGNTDTQYF. In DNA form, the CDR3 reads TGTGCCAGCAGCTTGACTAGCGGGAACACAGATACGCAGTATTTT.

In DNA, the CDR3 is TGTGCCAGCAGCTCTGACAGGGTCGCCAATGGCAATCAGCCCCAGCATTTT. Its translation is CASSSDRVANGNQPQHF. This chain joins TRBV5-8 and TRBJ1-5; TRBD1 agrees at 7 bases. Trimming removed 3 bases from V and 2 bases from J; junction bases left unmatched: 11. This CDR3 spans 17 amino acids. The V gene's germline CDR1 is SGHTS and CDR2 YDEGEE.

The V and J genes are TRBV30 and TRBJ1-1, with no clear D. Germline loops: CDR1 GTSNPN, CDR2 SVGIG (reference sequence). Trimming cost V 3 bases and J 6 bases, with 14 bases left between them. The CDR3 loop spans 13 amino acids. The CDR3 region is CAWRDGPPAEAFF. The CDR3 DNA reads TGTGCCTGGAGGGATGGGCCGCCGGCTGAAGCTTTCTTT.

This sequence joins TRBV12-3 or TRBV12-4 and TRBJ2-5, with unresolved D. The CDR3 runs 11 residues. Trimming stripped 3 bases from V and 5 bases from J, with 4 bases between. The CDR3: CASSLRETQYF. Here the CDR3 DNA reads TGTGCCAGCAGTTTGCGGGAGACCCAGTACTTC.

V is TRBV9 and J is TRBJ2-7; D unclear. Trimming cost V 0 bases and J 0 bases, with 10 bases left between them. The CDR3 spans 15 residues. Germline CDR1 and CDR2: SGDLS and YYNGEE. The CDR3 here is CASSVGQASSYEQYF. The CDR3 region has the DNA TGTGCCAGCAGCGTAGGCCAAGCGAGCTCCTACGAGCAGTACTTC.

This clone was detected only a few times. This sequence joins TRBV5-1 and TRBJ1-4; 7 bases line up with TRBD1. The CDR3 totals 13 residues. The germline CDR1 and CDR2 sequences are SGHRS and YFSETQ. Trimming at V came to 4 bases and at J to 8 bases, leaving 5 bases not matched to a gene. The CDR3 coding sequence is TGCGCCAGCAGCAGGGGGCAAGGGGAAAAACTGTTTTTT. Translation: CASSRGQGEKLFF.

The gene calls are TRBV5-1 and TRBJ1-6; no firm D call. Between the trimmed V and J ends, which lost 5 bases and 6 bases, there was a span of 9 bases. Germline-derived CDR1 and CDR2 are SGHRS and YFSETQ. This CDR3 spans 13 amino acids. Here the CDR3 DNA reads TGCGCCAGCAGTCGGGATTCTAATTCACCCCTCCACTTT. Its protein product is CASSRDSNSPLHF.

The V call is TRBV28, the J call TRBJ1-6; D may be TRBD1 (5 bases). The germline V gene encodes CDR1 MDHEN and CDR2 SYDVKM. CDR3 length equals 14 residues. Trimming shortened V by 3 bases and J by 7 bases, and 10 bases separated the two germline ends. CDR3 loop: CASSLTTENSPLHF. DNA of the CDR3: TGTGCCAGCAGTTTGACGACAGAGAATTCACCCCTCCACTTT.

V gene TRBV19 combines with J gene TRBJ2-2; D gene unclear. Trimming left V 6 bases short and J 6 bases short, with 8 bases between. The CDR3 loop spans 12 amino acids. Germline CDR1 reads LNHDA; CDR2 reads SQIVND (reference sequence). The CDR3 DNA reads as TGTGCCAGTAGCCTCCTCTCCGGGGAGCTGTTTTTT. This sequence encodes CASSLLSGELFF.

The sample holds a few counts of this clone. This rearrangement joins TRBV15 to TRBJ1-2, with 11 bases fitting TRBD1. This CDR3 contains 14 residues. Germline CDR1 LNHNV, CDR2 YYDKDF (reference sequence). V gave up 3 bases and J gave up 4 bases; unmatched junction bases: 1. Here the CDR3 DNA reads TGTGCCACCAGCAGGGGGACAGGGGGCTATGGCTACACCTTC. Translation: CATSRGTGGYGYTF.

This chain joins TRBV5-1 and TRBJ1-1; TRBD1 is a possible D gene (6 bases). CDR1 SGHRS and CDR2 YFSETQ come from the germline V gene. Deletions cut 5 bases from V and 3 bases from J, with 17 bases between. This CDR3 region has 15 residues. CDR3 sequence: CASSLTGWADTEAFF. CDR3 sequence (DNA): TGCGCCAGCAGTTTGACAGGTTGGGCGGACACTGAAGCTTTCTTT.